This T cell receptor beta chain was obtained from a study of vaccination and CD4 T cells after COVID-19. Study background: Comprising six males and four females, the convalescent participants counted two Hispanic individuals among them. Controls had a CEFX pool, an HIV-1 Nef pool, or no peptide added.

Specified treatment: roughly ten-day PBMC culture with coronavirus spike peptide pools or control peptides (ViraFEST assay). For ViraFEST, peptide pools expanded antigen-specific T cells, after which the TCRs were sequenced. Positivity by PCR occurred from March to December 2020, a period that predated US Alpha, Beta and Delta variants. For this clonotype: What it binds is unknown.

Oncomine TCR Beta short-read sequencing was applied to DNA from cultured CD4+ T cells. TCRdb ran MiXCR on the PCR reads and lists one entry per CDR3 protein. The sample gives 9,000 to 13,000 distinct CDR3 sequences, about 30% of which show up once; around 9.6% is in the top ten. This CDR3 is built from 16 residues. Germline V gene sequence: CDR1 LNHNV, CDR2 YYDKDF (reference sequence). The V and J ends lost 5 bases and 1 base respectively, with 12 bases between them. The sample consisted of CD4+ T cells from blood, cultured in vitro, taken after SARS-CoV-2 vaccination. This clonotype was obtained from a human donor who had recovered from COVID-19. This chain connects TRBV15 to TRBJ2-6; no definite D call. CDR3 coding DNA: TGTGCCACCAGCTTTGGTGGCACGTCTGGGGCCAACGTCCTGACTTTC. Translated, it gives CATSFGGTSGANVLTF.